One and the same sample provided the 25 T cell receptor beta chains below, sequenced in a study of PD-L1 blockade in urothelial cancer (dated by TCRdb to 2016 to 2017). The intended sense of this specimen's time point label: pretreatment peripheral blood. The library was made by the immunoSEQ multiplex PCR assay. TCRdb took this table from immuneACCESS and kept in-frame rearrangements with V and J called. Such tables lack part of the clones; where checked against another copy, unresolved V genes explain under half of the gap, and the rest is unexplained. The sample table contains more than 85,000 clones; only one count was recorded for roughly 91% of them. Roughly 2% of the sample is in the top ten clones. Specimen: PBMCs, collected around atezolizumab (anti-PD-L1) treatment. Source of these receptors: a man in his sixties with urothelial cancer.

V usage is TRBV9 and J usage is TRBJ1-2; D call uncertain. CDR1 is SGDLS, CDR2 YYNGEE, per germline. The CDR3 runs 15 residues. V was trimmed by 0 bases and J by 2 bases, leaving 11 bases between them. The CDR3 DNA sequence: TGTGCCAGCAGCGTAGAGGAGTACTTCAACTATGGCTACACCTTC. This translates into CASSVEEYFNYGYTF. The complete variable domain, with remaining parts taken from reference TRBV9 and TRBJ1-2, reads DSGVTQTPKHLITATGQRVTLRCSPRSGDLSVYWYQQSLDQGLQFLIQYYNGEERAKGNILERFSAQQFPDLHSELNLSSLELGDSALYFCASSVEEYFNYGYTFGSGTRLTVV.

This chain uses TRBV29-1 with TRBJ2-3, with 7 bases that match TRBD2. CDR3 length: 15 residues. Germline V gives CDR1 SQVTM, CDR2 ANQGSEA. The V gene end was trimmed by 6 bases and the J gene end by 6 bases; junction bases not matched to a gene: 15. CDR3 bases: TGCAGCGTGGGGGGGGTGAGACTCAAGGGTGATACGCAGTATTTT. Translating it yields CSVGGVRLKGDTQYF.

The J gene is TRBJ1-2, the V gene TRBV5-4; D may be TRBD1 (6 bases). Trimming took 0 bases from V and 4 from J, leaving 10 bases between them. Germline V gene sequence: CDR1 SGHNT, CDR2 YYREEE (reference sequence). This CDR3 region has 14 residues. The CDR3 DNA follows: TGTGCCAGCAGCTTGGCAGGGGACACCTATGGCTACACCTTC. This encodes CASSLAGDTYGYTF. Together with reference TRBV5-4 and TRBJ1-2, the CDR3 gives the full variable domain: ETGVTQSPTHLIKTRGQQVTLRCSSQSGHNTVSWYQQALGQGPQFIFQYYREEENGRGNFPPRFSGLQFPNYSSELNVNALELDDSALYLCASSLAGDTYGYTFGSGTRLTVV.

The chain combines TRBV7-8 with TRBJ2-3; 8 bases line up with TRBD2. CDR1 and CDR2 (germline): SGHVS, FQNEAQ. The CDR3 is made up of 16 amino acids. V lost 1 base to trimming and J lost 4 bases; unmatched junction nucleotides: 7. CDR3: CASSLEGAGAADTQYF. CDR3 in DNA: TGTGCCAGCAGCTTAGAAGGAGCGGGAGCTGCAGATACGCAGTATTTT.

This clone was detected a few times. This sequence joins TRBV28 and TRBJ1-2, with TRBD1 matching over 7 bases. Germline loops: CDR1 MDHEN, CDR2 SYDVKM. The V and J ends lost 2 bases and 8 bases, in that order; junction bases with no gene match: 2. The CDR3 runs 12 residues. CDR3 region: CASSLGGGGYTF. The CDR3 DNA sequence: TGTGCCAGCAGTTTAGGAGGGGGCGGCTACACCTTC.

This rearrangement joins TRBV28 to TRBJ1-2, with 10 bases lining up with TRBD1. The CDR3 is 15 residues long. CDR1 is MDHEN, CDR2 SYDVKM, per germline. Trimming at V came to 6 bases and at J to 4 bases, leaving 8 bases not matched to a gene. For the CDR3, the DNA is TGTGCCAGCAGCTCCCAGACAGGGGGCAGCTATGGCTACACCTTC. It is translated as CASSSQTGGSYGYTF.

V is TRBV5-1 and J is TRBJ2-3; the match to TRBD2 covers 11 bases. The CDR3 extends over 18 amino acids. The junction had 16 bases not matched to a gene; V was cut back by 4 bases and J by 6 bases. In germline, CDR1 is SGHRS, CDR2 YFSETQ. This CDR3 is CASSKDAGTSGASDTQYF. The CDR3 bases are TGCGCCAGCAGCAAGGACGCCGGGACTAGCGGAGCCTCGGATACGCAGTATTTT.

This rearrangement joins TRBV18 to TRBJ1-2, with 11 nucleotides matching TRBD1. This CDR3 comprises 16 residues. Trimming cost V 2 bases and J 2 bases; bases outside gene matches: 4. Germline V gene lookup returns CDR1 KGHSH and CDR2 LQKENI. The CDR3 region is CASSPTGTGGNYGYTF. The CDR3 nucleotides are TGTGCCAGCTCACCAACAGGGACAGGGGGAAACTATGGCTACACCTTC.

This chain joins TRBV28 and TRBJ1-1; D might be TRBD1 (5 bases). CDR3 length: 15 residues. Trimming pared 3 bases from V and 5 bases from J, leaving 16 bases between. CDR1 is MDHEN and CDR2 is SYDVKM in the germline V gene. The CDR3 coding sequence is TGTGCCAGCAGTTTGTCACCCCAGGGTGGAACTGAAGCTTTCTTT. It is translated as CASSLSPQGGTEAFF.

The chain combines TRBV7-2 with TRBJ2-7; 9 bases line up with TRBD1. Germline CDR1 SGHTA, CDR2 FQGNSA. Trimming removed 2 bases from V and 3 bases from J; junction bases left unmatched: 5. The CDR3 spans 15 residues. The CDR3 loop is CASSLHRDRVYEQYF. The CDR3 DNA follows: TGTGCCAGCAGCTTACACCGGGACAGGGTCTACGAGCAGTACTTC.

V is TRBV6-5 and J is TRBJ1-1; D gene unclear. The CDR3 spans 9 residues. Trimming left V 10 bases short and J 11 bases short, with 11 bases between. The germline gives CDR1 MNHEY, CDR2 SVGAGI. The CDR3 bases are TGTGCCACCACCAGAGCGGCTTTCTTT. Amino acid sequence: CATTRAAFF.

The V call is TRBV19, the J call TRBJ2-5; the match to TRBD2 covers 12 bases. Germline V gene data show CDR1 as LNHDA and CDR2 as SQIVND (reference sequence). This CDR3 comprises 13 residues. V lost 9 bases to trimming and J lost 5 bases; unmatched junction nucleotides: 4. The CDR3 is CASRLAGAETQYF. CDR3 nucleotide sequence: TGTGCCAGCAGACTAGCGGGGGCGGAGACCCAGTACTTC.

The chain employs TRBV18 and TRBJ2-2; 7 nucleotides agree with TRBD1. With V trimmed by 1 base and J by 1 base, 3 bases remained unmatched. The CDR3 loop spans 16 amino acids. The germline gives CDR1 KGHSH, CDR2 LQKENI. For the CDR3, the DNA is TGTGCCAGCTCACCACGGACAGGAGGGAACACCGGGGAGCTGTTTTTT. Translating gives CASSPRTGGNTGELFF.

The genes are TRBV5-1 and TRBJ2-5; the D gene is possibly TRBD2 (5 bases). There are 15 residues in the CDR3. The V end lost 1 base, the J end lost 5 bases, and 15 bases lay between the germline ends. CDR1 is SGHRS and CDR2 is YFSETQ in the germline V gene. CDR3 sequence: CASSLNKGEGETQYF. The CDR3 DNA reads as TGCGCCAGCAGCTTGAACAAGGGAGAAGGGGAGACCCAGTACTTC. Filled out from reference TRBV5-1 and TRBJ2-5, the complete variable domain reads KAGVTQTPRYLIKTRGQQVTLSCSPISGHRSVSWYQQTPGQGLQFLFEYFSETQRNKGNFPGRFSGRQFSNSRSEMNVSTLELGDSALYLCASSLNKGEGETQYFGPGTRLLVL.

The count of this clone is one. The chain combines TRBV7-3 with TRBJ2-1, with 11 bases aligning to TRBD2. This CDR3 comprises 17 residues. V was clipped by 4 bases and J by 9 bases; unmatched bases: 14. Germline loops: CDR1 SGHTA, CDR2 FQGTGA. For the CDR3, the DNA is TGTGCCAGCAGCTCGGGGGTAGGACTAGCGGGTGCGGGTGAGCAGTTCTTC. Its translation: CASSSGVGLAGAGEQFF.

The chain uses TRBV11-3 and TRBJ2-2; D may be TRBD1 (6 bases). The CDR3 length is 14 residues. The germline V gene encodes CDR1 SGHNT and CDR2 YENEEA. Deletions cut 5 bases from V and 4 bases from J, with 11 bases between. The CDR3 sequence is CASSARQVTGELFF. CDR3 DNA: TGTGCCAGCAGCGCACGACAGGTCACCGGGGAGCTGTTTTTT.

The CDR3 nucleotides are TGCGCCAGCAGCAACGAGAGACTAGCGGCCTACGAGCAGTACTTC. Translated, it gives CASSNERLAAYEQYF. The V and J genes are TRBV5-1 and TRBJ2-7; 9 nucleotides align to TRBD2. V shed 4 bases and J 2 bases; nucleotides not matched to a gene: 7. Germline-derived CDR1 and CDR2 are SGHRS and YFSETQ. CDR3 length: 15 residues. The full variable domain, with the rest looked up from reference TRBV5-1 and TRBJ2-7, is KAGVTQTPRYLIKTRGQQVTLSCSPISGHRSVSWYQQTPGQGLQFLFEYFSETQRNKGNFPGRFSGRQFSNSRSEMNVSTLELGDSALYLCASSNERLAAYEQYFGPGTRLTVT.

This clone was counted only a few times. The V gene is TRBV6-5, the J gene TRBJ1-1, with D tentatively TRBD1 (6 bases). Germline CDR1 and CDR2: MNHEY and SVGAGI. The CDR3 is made up of 14 amino acids. The germline V and J ends were trimmed by 4 bases and 2 bases, with 11 bases remaining between them. The CDR3 reads CASSSPDRNTEAFF. CDR3 nucleotide sequence: TGTGCCAGCAGTTCCCCGGACAGAAACACTGAAGCTTTCTTT.

V is TRBV6-1 and J is TRBJ1-1; D might be TRBD1 (5 bases). Germline CDR1 is MNHNS and CDR2 is SASEGT. CDR3 length: 12 amino acids. Deletions cut 5 bases from V and 7 bases from J, with 11 bases between. The CDR3 loop is CASSQGRHEAFF. The CDR3 DNA sequence: TGTGCCAGCAGTCAGGGCAGACATGAAGCTTTCTTT.

This sequence joins TRBV28 and TRBJ1-6; D is perhaps TRBD1 (5 bases). V was shortened by 5 bases and J by 6 bases, with 14 bases between the two germline ends. CDR3 length: 15 residues. CDR1 is MDHEN and CDR2 is SYDVKM in the germline V gene. The CDR3 DNA sequence: TGTGCCAGCAGTGGCACAGGAAAAATTAATTCACCCCTCCACTTT. Protein: CASSGTGKINSPLHF.

The chain links TRBV2 to TRBJ2-7, with 12 bases identical to TRBD1. Unmatched junction bases numbered 4, after V lost 6 bases and J lost 7 bases. There are 13 residues in the CDR3. The germline V gene has CDR1 SNHLY and CDR2 FYNNEI. Written as DNA, the CDR3 is TGTGCCAGCAGGGGACAGGGGGCCGGGGAGCAGTACTTC. This codes for CASRGQGAGEQYF. Based on the CDR3 plus reference TRBV2 and TRBJ2-7, the full variable domain is EPEVTQTPSHQVTQMGQEVILRCVPISNHLYFYWYRQILGQKVEFLVSFYNNEISEKSEIFDDQFSVERPDGSNFTLKIRSTKLEDSAMYFCASRGQGAGEQYFGPGTRLTVT.

This sequence joins TRBV18 and TRBJ1-4, with D perhaps matching TRBD1 (5 bases). There are 17 residues in the CDR3. CDR1 is KGHSH and CDR2 is LQKENI in the germline V gene. The germline V and J ends were trimmed by 4 bases and 5 bases, with 20 bases remaining between them. The CDR3 region has the DNA TGTGCCAGCTCACTCCTCGCCCAGGGAACCCTGAATGAAAAACTGTTTTTT. It is translated as CASSLLAQGTLNEKLFF.

This chain links TRBV9 with TRBJ2-5; tentative D call: TRBD2 (6 bases). Germline V gene data show CDR1 as SGDLS and CDR2 as YYNGEE. V lost 0 bases and J lost 5, with 11 bases in between. The CDR3 covers 14 residues. The CDR3 DNA follows: TGTGCCAGCAGCGTAGCGGGACTGGGGGAGACCCAGTACTTC. Protein product: CASSVAGLGETQYF.

CDR3 sequence (DNA): TGTGCCAGCAGTTTTAGCGGGGGGGCCGCAAATGAGCAGTTCTTC. It specifies CASSFSGGAANEQFF. The chain recombines TRBV27 with TRBJ2-1; 11 nucleotides agree with TRBD2. J was trimmed by 7 bases and V by 3 bases; bases with no gene match: 5. Germline values: CDR1 MNHEY, CDR2 SMNVEV (reference sequence). The CDR3 has 15 residues.

With respect to this clone: This same CDR3 is encoded by further DNA sequences in the sample. The rearrangement joins TRBV5-4 to TRBJ1-1; the D gene is possibly TRBD1 (5 bases). There are 14 residues in the CDR3. Per the germline V gene, CDR1 is SGHNT and CDR2 is YYREEE (reference sequence). V was cut by 2 bases and J by 1 base, with 9 bases left in between. The CDR3 DNA sequence: TGTGCCAGCAGCTTTGGGCAGGGGAACACTGAAGCTTTCTTT. Its translation is CASSFGQGNTEAFF.